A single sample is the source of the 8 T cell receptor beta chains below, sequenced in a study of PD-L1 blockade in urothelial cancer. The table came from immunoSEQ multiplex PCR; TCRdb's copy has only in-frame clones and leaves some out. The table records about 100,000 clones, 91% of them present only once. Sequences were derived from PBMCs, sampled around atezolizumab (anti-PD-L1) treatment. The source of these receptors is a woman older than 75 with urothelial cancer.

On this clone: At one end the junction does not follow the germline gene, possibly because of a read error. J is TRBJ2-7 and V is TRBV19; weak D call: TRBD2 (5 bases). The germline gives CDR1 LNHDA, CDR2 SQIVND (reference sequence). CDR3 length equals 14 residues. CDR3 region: CASSIALSSYEQYF. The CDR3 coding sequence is TGTGCCAGTAGCATAGCGTTGAGCTCCTACGAGCAGTACTTC.

CDR3 protein: CASSLAGRPGELFF. CDR3 nucleotides: TGCGCCAGCAGTCTCGCGGGTCGGCCCGGGGAGCTGTTTTTT. V usage is TRBV5-1 and J usage is TRBJ2-2, with D tentatively TRBD2 (5 bases). The CDR3 has 14 amino acids. Deletions cut 5 bases from V and 6 bases from J, with 14 bases between. Looked up from germline, CDR1 is SGHRS and CDR2 is YFSETQ. The entire variable domain, with the rest obtained from reference TRBV5-1 and TRBJ2-2, is as follows: KAGVTQTPRYLIKTRGQQVTLSCSPISGHRSVSWYQQTPGQGLQFLFEYFSETQRNKGNFPGRFSGRQFSNSRSEMNVSTLELGDSALYLCASSLAGRPGELFFGEGSRLTVL.

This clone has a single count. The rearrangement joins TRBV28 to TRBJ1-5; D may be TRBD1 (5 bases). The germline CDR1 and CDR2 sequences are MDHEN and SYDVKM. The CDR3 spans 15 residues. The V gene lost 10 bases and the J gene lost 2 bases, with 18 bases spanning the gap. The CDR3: CAITFSGHGNQPQHF. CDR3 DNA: TGTGCCATCACTTTCTCAGGGCATGGCAATCAGCCCCAGCATTTT.

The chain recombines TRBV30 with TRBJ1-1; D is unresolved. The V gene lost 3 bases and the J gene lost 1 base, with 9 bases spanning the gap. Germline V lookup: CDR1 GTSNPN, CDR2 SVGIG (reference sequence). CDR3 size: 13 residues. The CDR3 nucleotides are TGTGCCTGGAGGTGGACTCCGAACACTGAAGCTTTCTTT. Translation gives CAWRWTPNTEAFF.

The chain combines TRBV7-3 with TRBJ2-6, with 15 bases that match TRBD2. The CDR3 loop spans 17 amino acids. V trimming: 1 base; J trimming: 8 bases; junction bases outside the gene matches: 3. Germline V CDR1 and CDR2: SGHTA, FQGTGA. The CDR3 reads CASSLMGLAGGPNVLTF. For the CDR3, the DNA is TGTGCCAGCAGCTTAATGGGACTAGCGGGAGGACCCAACGTCCTGACTTTC.

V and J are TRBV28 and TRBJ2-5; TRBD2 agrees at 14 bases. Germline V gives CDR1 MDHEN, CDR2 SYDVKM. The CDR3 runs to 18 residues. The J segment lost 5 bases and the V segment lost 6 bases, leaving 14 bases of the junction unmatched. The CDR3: CASSPPLTSGRAMETQYF. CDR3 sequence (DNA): TGTGCCAGCAGCCCCCCCTTGACTAGCGGGAGGGCCATGGAGACCCAGTACTTC.

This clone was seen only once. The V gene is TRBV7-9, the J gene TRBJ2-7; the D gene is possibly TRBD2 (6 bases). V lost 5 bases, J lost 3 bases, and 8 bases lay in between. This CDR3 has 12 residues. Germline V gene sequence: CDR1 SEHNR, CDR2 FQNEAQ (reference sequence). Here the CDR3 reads CASSPAGYEQYF. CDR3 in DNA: TGTGCCAGCAGCCCAGCGGGCTACGAGCAGTACTTC.

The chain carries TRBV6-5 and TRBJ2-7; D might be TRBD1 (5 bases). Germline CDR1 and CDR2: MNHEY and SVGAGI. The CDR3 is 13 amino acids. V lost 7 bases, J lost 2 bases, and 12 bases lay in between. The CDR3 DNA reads TGTGCCAGCATGGACAAGGCCCCCTACGAGCAGTACTTC. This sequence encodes CASMDKAPYEQYF.